The TCR beta chain described here comes from a study of T cells in localized non-small cell lung cancer. This clone has only a few counts. The method was immunoSEQ multiplex PCR; TCRdb's version includes in-frame clones alone and lacks a portion of them. Among about 600 clones listed, more than 25% were seen once. This TCR derives from a woman aged 35 to 70 with stage II squamous cell lung carcinoma. Here the sequenced sample was lung tumor tissue, taken before any cancer treatment.

CDR3 sequence: CASRETGVNSPLHF. The DNA for the CDR3 is TGTGCCAGCCGAGAGACAGGGGTGAATTCACCCCTCCACTTT. The V call is TRBV11-3, the J call TRBJ1-6, with 8 bases matching TRBD1. Per the germline V gene, CDR1 is SGHNT and CDR2 is YENEEA. J gave up 7 bases and V 8 bases, and 7 bases lay outside the gene matches. The CDR3 covers 14 residues.